These 21 T cell receptor beta chains originate from one sample sequenced in a study of blood T cell repertoires in COVID-19 (dated by TCRdb to the early 2020s). The library was made by the immunoSEQ multiplex PCR assay. This is the immuneACCESS table as TCRdb keeps it, with only in-frame sequences that have V and J called. A part of the clones is gone; compared with another copy, unresolved V genes explain less than half, and the rest is unexplained. The sample yields over 80,000 clones; around 74% were counted once. The ten largest account for about 3.9% of the sample. Sequencing used peripheral blood. The receptors were gathered from a man in his 70s with COVID-19, enrolled during active disease.

J is TRBJ2-2 and V is TRBV18; 11 bases match TRBD2. V was clipped by 5 bases and J by 0 bases; unmatched bases: 8. Germline CDR1 is KGHSH and CDR2 is LQKENI. This CDR3 has 18 residues. The CDR3 region is CASSAGLAGLANTGELFF. The CDR3 DNA reads TGTGCCAGCTCAGCCGGACTAGCGGGCCTCGCGAACACCGGGGAGCTGTTTTTT.

In this sample, this clone turned up a few times. The chain carries TRBV5-8 and TRBJ1-5, with TRBD1 matching 8 bases. The germline CDR1 and CDR2 sequences are SGHTS and YDEGEE. This CDR3 has 17 residues. The V segment lost 2 bases and the J segment 0 bases; nucleotides outside the gene matches: 7. CDR3 in DNA: TGTGCCAGCAGCTTTAGGACAGGGACATATAGCAATCAGCCCCAGCATTTT. The encoded protein is CASSFRTGTYSNQPQHF.

The rearrangement joins TRBV6-5 to TRBJ1-3, with no clear D. CDR1 and CDR2 (germline): MNHEY, SVGAGI. The CDR3 contains 14 residues. V lost 4 bases, J lost 0 bases, and 7 bases lay in between. The CDR3 here is CASSFGSSGNTIYF. The CDR3 bases are TGTGCCAGCAGTTTTGGTAGCTCTGGAAACACCATATATTTT.

This clone has just a few counts. The chain combines TRBV3-1 (or the pseudogene TRBV3-2) with TRBJ2-3; D not certain. CDR3 length equals 15 residues. V was pared by 4 bases and J by 0 bases, with 11 bases between. Germline-derived CDR1 and CDR2 are LGHDT and YNNKEL (reference sequence). As DNA, the CDR3 is TGTGCCAGCAGCCCGAAGGCGGCTAGCACAGATACGCAGTATTTT. Amino acids: CASSPKAASTDTQYF.

The chain joins TRBV24-1 to TRBJ2-3; 8 nucleotides agree with TRBD1. Trimming at V came to 6 bases and at J to 4 bases, leaving 8 bases not matched to a gene. CDR3 length: 15 amino acids. From germline, CDR1 is KGHDR and CDR2 SFDVKD. Here the CDR3 reads CATSSGQGRSDTQYF. CDR3 nucleotides: TGTGCCACCAGTTCCGGACAGGGCCGGTCAGATACGCAGTATTTT.

This clone came up many times. The CDR3 DNA reads TGCGCCAGCAGCCAATTAAGCAACTACGAGCAGTACTTC. Translation gives CASSQLSNYEQYF. The chain has TRBV4-1 and TRBJ2-7; D is uncertain. From germline, CDR1 is MGHRA and CDR2 YSYEKL. The CDR3 totals 13 residues. V dropped 2 bases and J dropped 3 bases, with 8 bases sitting between them.

In this sample, this clone turned up a few times. The genes are TRBV7-2 and TRBJ1-1; D may be TRBD1 (5 bases). CDR3 length: 12 residues. Trimming pared 5 bases from V and 6 bases from J, leaving 10 bases between. Germline values: CDR1 SGHTA, CDR2 FQGNSA. Here the CDR3 reads CASSLWGSEAFF. The CDR3, as DNA: TGTGCCAGCAGCCTGTGGGGCTCTGAAGCTTTCTTT.

V usage is TRBV19 and J usage is TRBJ2-1, with D unresolved. This CDR3 is built from 13 residues. CDR1 is LNHDA, CDR2 SQIVND, per germline (reference sequence). V lost 8 bases and J 8 bases, leaving 16 bases between the germline ends. CDR3 coding DNA: TGTGCCAGTTCCGACTGGCCCCCGTATGAGCAGTTCTTC. Protein product: CASSDWPPYEQFF. The variable domain in full, completed from reference TRBV19 and TRBJ2-1, reads DGGITQSPKYLFRKEGQNVTLSCEQNLNHDAMYWYRQDPGQGLRLIYYSQIVNDFQKGDIAEGYSVSREKKESFPLTVTSAQKNPTAFYLCASSDWPPYEQFFGPGTRLTVL.

This clone was counted between two and nine times. This sequence joins TRBV28 and TRBJ2-3; tentative D call: TRBD2 (6 bases). Germline values: CDR1 MDHEN, CDR2 SYDVKM. V gave up 4 bases and J gave up 3 bases, with 20 bases separating them. The CDR3 totals 17 residues. CDR3 nucleotides: TGTGCCAGCAGTTCGAACCCCGGGGCCGGAGGGACAGATACGCAGTATTTT. It is translated as CASSSNPGAGGTDTQYF.

CDR3 DNA sequence: TGTGCCAGCAGCTTACAGGGACAGGGCTTCTACGAGCAGTACTTC. This sequence encodes CASSLQGQGFYEQYF. The chain combines TRBV7-2 with TRBJ2-7; TRBD1 aligns across 9 bases. Losses at the gene ends were 2 bases for V and 3 bases for J; bases not matched to a gene: 5. CDR1 SGHTA and CDR2 FQGNSA come from the germline V gene. This CDR3 region has 15 residues.

The V gene is TRBV9, the J gene TRBJ2-3, with D perhaps TRBD2 (6 bases). The V end lost 3 bases, the J end lost 0 bases, and 20 bases lay between the germline ends. CDR3 length: 18 amino acids. Germline CDR1 SGDLS, CDR2 YYNGEE. Here the CDR3 reads CASSADRGGHYSTDTQYF. In nucleotides, the CDR3 is TGTGCCAGCAGCGCCGACCGGGGAGGACACTATAGCACAGATACGCAGTATTTT.

This clone showed up many times. The rearrangement joins TRBV7-2 to TRBJ1-6, with 8 bases matching TRBD1. The CDR3 length is 14 residues. V dropped 3 bases and J dropped 9; count of bases not matched to a gene: 4. CDR1 SGHTA and CDR2 FQGNSA come from the germline V gene. The CDR3 region has the DNA TGTGCCAGCAGCTTTGAACAGGGGGTTTCACCCCTCCACTTT. Protein product: CASSFEQGVSPLHF.

This clone came up once. J is TRBJ2-7 and V is TRBV11-1; D may be TRBD1 (6 bases). This CDR3 has 14 residues. CDR1 is SGHAT, CDR2 FQDESV, per germline (reference sequence). V dropped 1 base and J dropped 0 bases, with 7 bases sitting between them. For the CDR3, the DNA is TGTGCCAGCAGCTTAGGGACAGACTCCTACGAGCAGTACTTC. Encoded protein: CASSLGTDSYEQYF.

This chain joins TRBV24-1 and TRBJ2-1, with D perhaps matching TRBD2 (6 bases). V was trimmed by 4 bases and J by 5 bases, leaving 17 bases between them. The CDR3 sequence is 16 residues long. Germline V gene data show CDR1 as KGHDR and CDR2 as SFDVKD. For the CDR3, the DNA is TGTGCCACCAGTGACCAGACTAGATCGTGGGACAATGAGCAGTTCTTC. Translated, it gives CATSDQTRSWDNEQFF.

This chain links TRBV7-9 with TRBJ1-1, with D possibly matching TRBD1 (5 bases). The CDR3 is 14 amino acids. V lost 2 bases to trimming and J lost 0 bases, with 7 bases between them. The germline gives CDR1 SEHNR, CDR2 FQNEAQ (reference sequence). The CDR3: CASSLSTVNTEAFF. The CDR3 DNA sequence: TGTGCCAGCAGCTTATCGACAGTGAACACTGAAGCTTTCTTT.

The chain recombines TRBV7-2 with TRBJ1-3, with D possibly TRBD1 on 5 matching bases. V lost 2 bases, J lost 3 bases, and 11 bases lay in between. Germline V CDR1 and CDR2: SGHTA, FQGNSA. The CDR3 runs 15 residues. Here the CDR3 DNA reads TGTGCCAGCAGCTTACAGGGTTTAAATGGAAACACCATATATTTT. Amino acids: CASSLQGLNGNTIYF.

This clone was seen a handful of times. CDR3 in amino acids: CASSLGGGPTDTQYF. Written as DNA, the CDR3 is TGTGCCAGCAGCTTAGGGGGAGGGCCCACAGATACGCAGTATTTT. The J gene is TRBJ2-3, the V gene TRBV7-2; 7 bases align to TRBD2. Trimming at V came to 1 base and at J to 2 bases, leaving 3 bases not matched to a gene. CDR3 length equals 15 residues. CDR1 SGHTA and CDR2 FQGNSA come from the germline V gene.

This chain uses TRBV28 with TRBJ2-1; 10 bases align to TRBD1. This CDR3 is built from 17 residues. The V gene end was trimmed by 5 bases and the J gene end by 8 bases; junction bases not matched to a gene: 15. The V gene's germline CDR1 is MDHEN and CDR2 SYDVKM. The CDR3 DNA reads as TGTGCCAGCAGTAGTCCCTTAGGGACAGGGGTCTTTTATGAGCAGTTCTTC. Translating gives CASSSPLGTGVFYEQFF.

Only a few counts were recorded for this clone. The V call is TRBV9, the J call TRBJ2-5; D gene ambiguous. Trimming took off 0 bases at V and 2 bases at J, with 8 bases between the two ends. Germline loops: CDR1 SGDLS, CDR2 YYNGEE. CDR3 size: 14 residues. This chain's CDR3 is CASSVDSIQETQYF. CDR3 bases: TGTGCCAGCAGCGTAGACAGTATTCAAGAGACCCAGTACTTC. Based on the CDR3 plus reference TRBV9 and TRBJ2-5, the full variable domain is DSGVTQTPKHLITATGQRVTLRCSPRSGDLSVYWYQQSLDQGLQFLIQYYNGEERAKGNILERFSAQQFPDLHSELNLSSLELGDSALYFCASSVDSIQETQYFGPGTRLLVL.

In this sample, this clone turned up many times. J is TRBJ2-1 and V is TRBV7-9, with 11 bases aligning to TRBD2. The junction had 9 bases not matched to a gene; V was cut back by 5 bases and J by 6 bases. The CDR3 loop spans 16 amino acids. Germline values: CDR1 SEHNR, CDR2 FQNEAQ (reference sequence). CDR3 loop: CASSVIGTSGINEQFF. CDR3 sequence (DNA): TGTGCCAGCAGCGTTATAGGGACTAGCGGAATCAATGAGCAGTTCTTC. The variable domain in full, with the rest retrieved from reference TRBV7-9 and TRBJ2-1, is DTGVSQNPRHKITKRGQNVTFRCDPISEHNRLYWYRQTLGQGPEFLTYFQNEAQLEKSRLLSDRFSAERPKGSFSTLEIQRTEQGDSAMYLCASSVIGTSGINEQFFGPGTRLTVL.

In this sample, this clone turned up a few times. The chain combines TRBV6-5 with TRBJ1-2, with D possibly matching TRBD1 (5 bases). Germline CDR1 reads MNHEY; CDR2 reads SVGAGI. Trimming shortened V by 6 bases and J by 6 bases, and 11 bases separated the two germline ends. The CDR3 covers 12 residues. In nucleotides, the CDR3 is TGTGCCAGCAGAACAGGATTAGATGGCTACACCTTC. This sequence encodes CASRTGLDGYTF.